Detailed here is one T cell receptor (beta chain). Its recognized antigen is unknown. One end of the junction is discordant with germline, which a read error may explain. Other DNA sequences in the sample encode the same CDR3. This record comes from a study of shared clonotypes between healthy human individuals (dated by TCRdb to the early 2020s). Some background on the complete study: The cohort comprised two women and three men aged 18 to 49 years. For each donor, CD4 naive and CD4 memory were each run on three plates, CD8 naive on two plates, and CD8 memory on one plate. The study deeply sequenced blood TCR repertoires of about 5 healthy adults to estimate repertoire size and the extent of clonotype sharing between individuals. To increase sequencing depth and limit assay-specific biases, TCR repertoire library preparation and sequencing were carried out by different laboratories using diverse techniques. Per donor, leukapheresis produced somewhere between about 0.9 and 9.5 billion PBMCs. The investigation overall reported the following: Even with the large sequencing depth, rarefaction of the sorted-subset datasets indicated that sequencing was incomplete. Larger estimated clonotype richness was generally found for naive subsets than for memory subsets. Sampling was restricted to blood, and TCR repertoires in tissues likely differ from the TCR repertoires found in blood. Sharing across a few donors was observed for about 5% of naive CD4, 3% to 4% of naive CD8, 2% to 2.5% of memory CD4, and about 0.4% of memory CD8 clonotypes. The genetic and exposure-history diversity represented was limited by the small number of donors. Pairwise subsampling indicated that sequencing depth was expected to affect the degree of clonotype sharing among donors. Compared with non-shared clonotypes, clonotypes shared by all four sorted-subset donors had higher generation probabilities.

CD8 naive samples were CD45RO-negative cells positively selected for CCR7, giving a CD45RA+CCR7+ population that excluded TemRA cells. Healthy HIV-negative adults with no recently reported acute infections or vaccinations were included as donors. Every donor was a Caucasian adult living in Nashville, Tennessee, USA. Blood was collected by leukapheresis, and PBMCs were isolated by Ficoll-Histopaque density gradient centrifugation and then cryopreserved in liquid nitrogen vapor phase. Purity and quantity of every magnetically sorted T cell population were checked by analytical flow cytometry. Genomic DNA was isolated from each sorted fraction and quantified by UV absorbance on a Nanodrop 2000c. Using the deep immunoSEQ assay, TCR CDR3 regions were amplified from genomic DNA by multiplex PCR. For each cell subset, the extracted genomic DNA was distributed evenly across all wells of several immunoSEQ 96-well plates, and each plate served as one replicate. For sorted subsets, approximately 210 ng genomic DNA, equal to 30,000 or so T cell genomes, was loaded into each replicate PCR. Purified libraries were quantified with a Qubit 3.0 fluorometer, sized on a Bioanalyzer 2100, and re-quantified with the KAPA Library Quantification kit. Every immunoSEQ 96-well plate was sequenced on a separate single-read 150-cycle Illumina NextSeq 550 flow cell. The published analysis was carried out like this. Because the immunoSEQ output included only junctional sequences and no quality scores, the filtering could not be the same as the filtering used for full-length reads. To assign V/J genes and CDR3, sequences were annotated against IMGT germline references using PyIR, a Python wrapper for IgBLAST v1.9. Any read was removed if the V/J assignment was weak (E-value above 1e-6), the CDR3 was missing, or the read contained stop codons, out-of-frame junctions, or ambiguous translated residues. A V3J clonotype was defined by an identical inferred V gene, J gene, and CDR3 amino acid sequence. Percentage overlap between repertoires was calculated by dividing the number of shared unique clonotypes by the size of the smaller repertoire. Repertoire richness was assessed with RTK rarefaction, the Chao1 estimator, and Recon v2.1 estimates of unobserved clonotypes. OLGA was used to compute generation probabilities for all TCRbeta clonotypes that the gDNA method yielded from a handful of donors. TCRdb retrieved this table from immuneACCESS and kept in-frame rearrangements only. Not all clones are present; in checked studies, unresolved V genes account for under half, and no reason is known for the remainder. V and J calls and clone size are given by that table; D and trimming were obtained from the DNA. The sample profile shows under 850,000 clones; 80% to 95% of them were found once. Of the sample, around 24% is held by the ten largest clones.

From the germline V gene, CDR1 is MDHEN and CDR2 is SYDVKM. The CDR3 numbers 16 residues from cysteine through phenylalanine. This entry keeps only the CDR3 DNA: 48 bases, framed from base 1. This TCR was recovered from a man aged 25 to 40 in good health. The sample consisted of naive CD8+ T cells sorted from blood. The cell subset or site label of this sample denotes: CD45RA+CCR7+. The chain is made from TRBV28 and TRBJ2-7; the D gene is perhaps TRBD1, from 6 matching bases. The CDR3 region reads CASSSIRGIYSYEQYF. The DNA is as follows: TGTGCCAGCAGTTCGATCAGGGGAATATACTCCTACGAGCAGTATTTC.